These 18 T cell receptor beta chains originate from one sample sequenced in a study of blood T cell repertoires in COVID-19. Clones were sequenced by immunoSEQ multiplex PCR, and TCRdb holds only the in-frame ones, with some missing. The data contain fewer than 400,000 clones, around four fifths of them singletons. Specimen: peripheral blood. The receptors derive from a man aged 30 to 39 with active or convalescent COVID-19.

This clone occurred a few times. The chain is built from TRBV14 and TRBJ2-1; 11 nucleotides align to TRBD2. This CDR3 region has 18 residues. With 0 bases clipped from V and 2 bases from J, the junction kept 6 bases outside the gene matches. The germline CDR1 and CDR2 sequences are SGHDN and FVKESK. This CDR3 is CASSQDPLAGGPYNEQFF. For the CDR3, the DNA is TGTGCCAGCAGCCAAGATCCCCTAGCGGGAGGCCCCTACAATGAGCAGTTCTTC.

V usage is TRBV14 and J usage is TRBJ2-3; TRBD2 might be the D (6 bases). Germline CDR1 SGHDN, CDR2 FVKESK. CDR3 length: 15 amino acids. V was pared by 1 base and J by 2 bases, with 10 bases between. Here the CDR3 DNA reads TGTGCCAGCAGCCAAGCGGGGGTCTTCACAGATACGCAGTATTTT. Amino acids: CASSQAGVFTDTQYF.

The V and J genes are TRBV11-3 and TRBJ1-1; D is unresolved. CDR1 and CDR2 from the germline V gene are SGHNT and YENEEA. V gave up 8 bases and J gave up 4 bases, with 8 bases separating them. CDR3 length: 11 residues. For the CDR3, the DNA is TGTGCCAGCCAGGCCGGCACTGAAGCTTTCTTT. This translates into CASQAGTEAFF.

This clone was counted between two and nine times. This chain uses TRBV7-3 with TRBJ1-5; 8 positions match TRBD1. With 5 bases clipped from V and 5 bases from J, the junction kept 20 bases outside the gene matches. The germline CDR1 and CDR2 sequences are SGHTA and FQGTGA. The CDR3 spans 19 residues. The CDR3: CASSPTLILQGARYQPQHF. In DNA form, the CDR3 reads TGTGCCAGCAGCCCCACCTTAATCCTGCAGGGGGCGAGATATCAGCCCCAGCATTTT. The full variable domain, with the rest looked up from reference TRBV7-3 and TRBJ1-5, is GAGVSQTPSNKVTEKGKYVELRCDPISGHTALYWYRQSLGQGPEFLIYFQGTGAADDSGLPNDRFFAVRPEGSVSTLKIQRTERGDSAVYLCASSPTLILQGARYQPQHFGDGTRLSIL.

In this sample, this clone turned up once. V usage is TRBV5-4 and J usage is TRBJ2-5; 8 bases are shared with TRBD2. Trimming removed 4 bases from V and 3 bases from J; junction bases left unmatched: 5. The CDR3 length is 14 residues. From germline, CDR1 is SGHNT and CDR2 YYREEE (reference sequence). CDR3 bases: TGTGCCAGCAGCCCCGGGACTAGGAAAGAGACCCAGTACTTC. Translating it yields CASSPGTRKETQYF.

Turning to this clone: The same CDR3 is also encoded by other DNA sequences in this sample. The chain carries TRBV5-1 and TRBJ2-5; 9 bases agree with TRBD1. Trimming removed 4 bases from V and 4 bases from J; junction bases left unmatched: 5. Germline V lookup: CDR1 SGHRS, CDR2 YFSETQ. The CDR3 extends over 14 amino acids. CDR3 loop: CASSPGQGGETQYF. As DNA, the CDR3 is TGCGCCAGCAGCCCGGGACAGGGAGGAGAGACCCAGTACTTC.

The chain is built from TRBV7-2 and TRBJ2-5, with 7 bases that match TRBD1. After removal of 4 bases from V and 4 bases from J, the junction contained 9 bases not matched to a gene. CDR1 and CDR2 (germline): SGHTA, FQGNSA. The CDR3 is 15 amino acids. CDR3 amino acids: CASSSLGGPGETQYF. The CDR3, as DNA: TGTGCCAGCAGCTCCCTAGGGGGCCCTGGAGAGACCCAGTACTTC.

The CDR3 loop is CASSQDISGGPHIEQYF. As DNA, the CDR3 is TGTGCCAGCAGCCAAGATATTAGCGGGGGCCCCCATATCGAGCAGTACTTC. The gene calls are TRBV3-1 (or the pseudogene TRBV3-2) and TRBJ2-7; 9 nucleotides line up with TRBD2. V shed 0 bases and J 6 bases; nucleotides not matched to a gene: 12. Germline lookup yields CDR1 LGHDT and CDR2 YNNKEL (reference sequence). The CDR3 runs to 17 residues.

This clone was picked up a small number of times. Other nucleotide sequences from this sample produce the same CDR3. V and J are TRBV5-1 and TRBJ2-5; no reliable D call. Germline V gives CDR1 SGHRS, CDR2 YFSETQ. The CDR3 is 11 residues long. V dropped 3 bases and J dropped 2 bases, with 2 bases sitting between them. Here the CDR3 reads CASSSQETQYF. The CDR3 DNA sequence: TGCGCCAGCAGCTCTCAAGAGACCCAGTACTTC. Full variable domain (missing parts from reference TRBV5-1 and TRBJ2-5): KAGVTQTPRYLIKTRGQQVTLSCSPISGHRSVSWYQQTPGQGLQFLFEYFSETQRNKGNFPGRFSGRQFSNSRSEMNVSTLELGDSALYLCASSSQETQYFGPGTRLLVL.

The rearrangement links TRBV4-1 to TRBJ1-1, with a weak D call TRBD1 (6 bases). With 1 base removed from V and 1 base from J, the gap between germline ends came to 19 bases. Germline V lookup: CDR1 MGHRA, CDR2 YSYEKL. The CDR3 totals 18 residues. CDR3 sequence reads: CASSQAGIRTDRNTEAFF. The CDR3 DNA is TGCGCCAGCAGCCAAGCAGGGATTAGGACAGACAGGAACACTGAAGCTTTCTTT.

Details on this clone: Other nucleotide sequences in the sample specify the same CDR3. This rearrangement joins TRBV4-1 to TRBJ2-7; D unclear. Trimming left V 1 base short and J 4 bases short, with 8 bases between. Looked up from germline, CDR1 is MGHRA and CDR2 is YSYEKL. CDR3 length: 13 amino acids. This CDR3 reads CASSQAPGYEQYF. The CDR3 region has the DNA TGCGCCAGCAGCCAAGCCCCCGGGTACGAGCAGTACTTC.

J is TRBJ1-2 and V is TRBV10-3, with 7 bases that match TRBD1. Germline lookup yields CDR1 ENHRY and CDR2 SYGVKD. J lost 6 bases, V lost 10 bases, and 11 bases had no gene match. This CDR3 region has 13 residues. CDR3 sequence: CARNDRVGDGYTF. The CDR3 DNA reads as TGTGCCAGAAATGACAGGGTCGGAGATGGCTACACCTTC.

The V gene is TRBV11-3, the J gene TRBJ2-1; D perhaps matches TRBD2 (7 bases). The germline gives CDR1 SGHNT, CDR2 YENEEA. V dropped 6 bases and J dropped 7 bases, with 16 bases sitting between them. This CDR3 spans 14 amino acids. In DNA, the CDR3 is TGTGCCAGCAGTTCCCCCCGGGGGGCAAATGAGCAGTTCTTC. Translated: CASSSPRGANEQFF.

The V call is TRBV6-5, the J call TRBJ1-1; 8 positions match TRBD1. Germline CDR1 and CDR2: MNHEY and SVGAGI. J lost 1 base, V lost 2 bases, and 3 bases had no gene match. The CDR3 loop spans 15 amino acids. As DNA, the CDR3 is TGTGCCAGCAGTTACGGGACAGGACCGAACACTGAAGCTTTCTTT. Residues: CASSYGTGPNTEAFF.

This clone appeared a single time. This chain uses TRBV28 with TRBJ2-5, with D perhaps matching TRBD1 (6 bases). There are 13 residues in the CDR3. V was cut by 4 bases and J by 3 bases, with 9 bases left in between. CDR1 MDHEN and CDR2 SYDVKM come from the germline V gene. CDR3 amino acids: CASSSGGEETQYF. CDR3 DNA sequence: TGTGCCAGCAGTTCTGGGGGCGAAGAGACCCAGTACTTC.

The chain recombines TRBV24-1 with TRBJ2-7; D is uncertain. This CDR3 has 15 amino acids. The V gene lost 0 bases and the J gene lost 2 bases, with 10 bases spanning the gap. CDR1 and CDR2 (germline): KGHDR, SFDVKD. This chain's CDR3 is CATSDLSPGPYEQYF. The CDR3 DNA follows: TGTGCCACCAGTGATTTGAGCCCAGGCCCCTACGAGCAGTACTTC.

The chain links TRBV19 to TRBJ1-2; possibly TRBD1 for D (5 bases). CDR3 size: 14 residues. Germline V gene lookup returns CDR1 LNHDA and CDR2 SQIVND (reference sequence). V was shortened by 7 bases and J by 7 bases, with 19 bases between the two germline ends. The CDR3 nucleotides are TGTGCCAGTACCTATCTTCAGGGCGTAACTGGCTACACCTTC. Residues: CASTYLQGVTGYTF.

The genes are TRBV7-6 and TRBJ2-3; 7 nucleotides align to TRBD1. The junction had 5 bases not matched to a gene; V was cut back by 4 bases and J by 1 base. Germline V gene data show CDR1 as SGHVS and CDR2 as FNYEAQ. The CDR3 sequence is 15 residues long. The CDR3 sequence is CASSYGQVCTDTQYF. DNA for the CDR3: TGTGCCAGCAGCTACGGACAGGTTTGCACAGATACGCAGTATTTT.